This T cell receptor (beta chain) was retrieved from a study of blood T cell repertoires in COVID-19. On the study more broadly: There were acute and convalescent COVID-19 samples, and they came from the United States, Italy and Spain. Sample material is recorded as cDNA or gDNA derived from T cells, B-cell-depleted T cells, or PBMCs.

Methods used by the authors: Reference gene primers were amplified, and this amplification served to estimate nucleated cell counts. This table comes from immunoSEQ multiplex PCR, and its TCRdb copy is limited to in-frame clones, with some not included. V and J calls and clone size are those listed in that table; D and trimming were worked out from the DNA. The table records fewer than 400,000 clones, 85% to 90% of them present only once. Sequenced input: peripheral blood. This TCR came from a human donor in a cohort sampled during active COVID-19.

The CDR3 DNA reads as TGTGCCAGCAGTTTGGTGGACAGGGGGACTGAAGCTTTCTTT. Translated, it gives CASSLVDRGTEAFF. The V and J genes are TRBV27 and TRBJ1-1; the match to TRBD1 covers 10 bases. J was trimmed by 5 bases and V by 3 bases; bases with no gene match: 3. This CDR3 has 14 residues. CDR1 and CDR2 from the germline V gene are MNHEY and SMNVEV (reference sequence).